The source of this T cell receptor (beta chain) is a study of blood T cell repertoires in COVID-19. Study-wide background: Spain, Italy and the United States supplied samples that represented acute and convalescent COVID-19. T cells, B-cell-depleted T cells, or PBMCs supplied cDNA or gDNA.

CDR1 is SGHVS, CDR2 FQNEAQ, per germline. This CDR3 is built from 16 residues. V lost 3 bases, J lost 0 bases, and 7 bases stayed unmatched. As processed by the authors: The assay estimated nucleated cells by amplifying reference gene primers. Generated by immunoSEQ multiplex PCR, the TCRdb table keeps only in-frame clones and is missing some. That table is the source of V, J and clone size, and D and trimming were worked out from the DNA. The sample records fewer than 35,000 clones, about 90% being singletons. The source of this sequence is a woman in her forties or fifties with active COVID-19. This sequence joins TRBV7-8 and TRBJ2-7; 8 bases agree with TRBD1. The sequenced sample consisted of peripheral blood. The CDR3 nucleotides read TGTGCCAGCAGCTTGCTCCGGACAGGGAGCTCCTACGAGCAGTACTTC. The encoded protein is CASSLLRTGSSYEQYF.